Sequencing of this TCR beta chain was carried out in a study of radiation and T cells in renal cell carcinoma. Study as a whole: Nephrectomy followed 15 Gy stereotactic body radiation by 4 weeks.

Broader study findings: From baseline, blood top tumor clonotypes peaked at 2 weeks post-radiation.

A note on this clone: Its antigen is undetermined.

Losses at the gene ends were 6 bases for V and 5 bases for J; bases not matched to a gene: 6. Germline CDR1 MNHEY, CDR2 SMNVEV (reference sequence). This CDR3 contains 15 residues. The protocol was immunoSEQ multiplex PCR, while the TCRdb copy is restricted to in-frame clones and leaves out a portion. The table shows some 100,000 clones, with 70% to 85% occurring only once. Indicated time point: baseline pretreatment blood. The treatment here: 15 Gy SBRT to primary tumor, nephrectomy 4 weeks later. The patient's renal cell carcinoma had clear cell pathology. The specimen comprised blood, sampled from a patient whose treatment included radiotherapy and nephrectomy. The TCR comes from a man in his sixties with renal cell carcinoma. The rearrangement links TRBV27 to TRBJ2-3; 12 bases fit TRBD2. In nucleotides, the CDR3 is TGTGCCAGCAGGAGACTAGCGGGAGTAGGAGATACGCAGTATTTT. The encoded protein is CASRRLAGVGDTQYF.